Below, 12 T cell receptor beta chains from the same sample are listed, as sequenced in a study of blood T cells in healthy people across ages. A second PCR, run for about 7 to 11 cycles, used a sample-barcoded 5' primer plus a J-beta primer mix. TCRdb re-called the 5' RACE reads through MiXCR, storing one row per CDR3 protein. The sample holds 850,000 to 1,000,000 distinct CDR3 sequences, roughly 52% seen once. The sample taken for sequencing was blood. Receptors were obtained from a man younger than 45 in good health.

Points on this clonotype: This may arise from a read error, as a much more abundant clone is one base away. The chain couples TRBV2 to TRBJ2-1; TRBD1 matches 7 bases. Trimming cost V 2 bases and J 7 bases; bases outside gene matches: 8. The CDR3 sequence is 15 residues long. In germline, CDR1 is SNHLY, CDR2 FYNNEI. The CDR3 loop reads CASSERGRLRNEQFF. The CDR3 DNA sequence: TGTGCCAGCAGTGAAAGGGGGCGATTGAGGAATGAGCAGTTCTTC. The variable domain in full, completed from reference TRBV2 and TRBJ2-1, reads EPEVTQTPSHQVTQMGQEVILRCVPISNHLYFYWYRQILGQKVEFLVSFYNNEISEKSEIFDDQFSVERPDGSNFTLKIRSTKLEDSAMYFCASSERGRLRNEQFFGPGTRLTVL.

The chain joins TRBV6-1 to TRBJ2-7; 10 bases map to TRBD1. The CDR3 runs to 16 residues. In germline, CDR1 is MNHNS, CDR2 SASEGT. The trim removed 4 bases at V and 7 bases at J, leaving 13 bases unmatched. DNA of the CDR3: TGTGCCAGCAGTGCTAGGGGACAGGGGCCTTACAATGAGCAGTACTTC. Translating gives CASSARGQGPYNEQYF.

This clonotype was found a few times. The junction shows a germline mismatch at one end, possibly a read error. The chain is built from TRBV2 and TRBJ1-2; D gene uncertain. Per the germline V gene, CDR1 is SNHLY and CDR2 is FYNNEI. CDR3 length equals 13 residues. The CDR3 spells CASSESGNYGYTF. As DNA, the CDR3 is TGTGCCAGCAGTGAATCCGGGAACTACGGCTACACCTTC. Full variable domain (remainder filled in from reference TRBV2 and TRBJ1-2): EPEVTQTPSHQVTQMGQEVILRCVPISNHLYFYWYRQILGQKVEFLVSFYNNEISEKSEIFDDQFSVERPDGSNFTLKIRSTKLEDSAMYFCASSESGNYGYTFGSGTRLTVV.

This clonotype was picked up one time. The chain combines TRBV5-1 with TRBJ1-2, with TRBD1 matching over 7 bases. Germline-derived CDR1 and CDR2 are SGHRS and YFSETQ. This CDR3 spans 16 amino acids. After removal of 0 bases from V and 4 bases from J, the junction contained 9 bases not matched to a gene. CDR3 in DNA: TGCGCCAGCAGCTTGGCCCCGGGACAGCCCTTCTATGGCTACACCTTC. Translating it yields CASSLAPGQPFYGYTF.

This clonotype was counted a few times. The rearrangement uses TRBV12-3 or TRBV12-4 and TRBJ2-7, with D unclear. Trimming took 2 bases from V and 3 from J, leaving 8 bases between them. CDR3 length: 13 residues. This chain's CDR3 is CASSLMVNYEQYF. DNA for the CDR3: TGTGCCAGCAGTTTAATGGTGAACTACGAGCAGTACTTC.

CDR3 nucleotide sequence: TGTGCCAGCAGCCTTTTTACTAGTCCCCTAAACATTCAGTACTTC. It is translated as CASSLFTSPLNIQYF. V usage is TRBV4-2 and J usage is TRBJ2-7; maybe TRBD2 (5 bases). Matching the DNA end better, TRBJ2-4 makes the J call doubtful. CDR1 is LGHNA, CDR2 YNFKEQ, per germline. CDR3 length equals 15 residues.

This chain links TRBV11-3 with TRBJ2-5; maybe TRBD1 (6 bases). V was clipped by 2 bases and J by 5 bases, with 12 bases between them. The CDR3 has 14 amino acids. Looked up from germline, CDR1 is SGHNT and CDR2 is YENEEA. In DNA form, the CDR3 reads TGTGCCAGCAGCTTAAAAGCTCAGGGGGAGACCCAGTACTTC. It yields the protein CASSLKAQGETQYF.

This clonotype was seen repeatedly, ten times or more. This rearrangement joins TRBV20-1 to TRBJ2-1; D gene ambiguous. In germline, CDR1 is DFQATT, CDR2 SNEGSKA (reference sequence). With 3 bases removed from V and 2 bases from J, the gap between germline ends came to 11 bases. The CDR3 is 14 residues long. The CDR3 nucleotides are TGCAGTGCTAGCCCCGGGCTAACCTACAATGAGCAGTTCTTC. Protein: CSASPGLTYNEQFF.

This chain joins TRBV25-1 and TRBJ1-1; D is uncertain. V was pared by 7 bases and J by 0 bases, with 9 bases between. CDR1 is MGHDK, CDR2 SYGVNS, per germline. The CDR3 consists of 13 residues. The CDR3 region has the DNA TGTGCCAGCATCCGGACCGTGAACACTGAAGCTTTCTTT. It codes for CASIRTVNTEAFF.

The CDR3 loop is CASSQDGAVETQYF. The CDR3 bases are TGCGCCAGCAGCCAAGATGGGGCTGTAGAGACCCAGTACTTC. V usage is TRBV4-1 and J usage is TRBJ2-5, with a possible D match to TRBD1 (5 bases). Trimming removed 0 bases at V and 4 bases at J, with 9 bases between. The CDR3 is 14 amino acids. Germline V gene sequence: CDR1 MGHRA, CDR2 YSYEKL.

This clonotype was detected many times. The DNA of the CDR3 is TGCGCCAGCAGCCAAGAGGGGGCCTCGTATGGCTACACCTTC. Amino acid sequence: CASSQEGASYGYTF. The rearrangement joins TRBV4-1 to TRBJ1-2; weak D call: TRBD1 (6 bases). The germline V gene has CDR1 MGHRA and CDR2 YSYEKL. V gave up 0 bases and J gave up 5 bases, with 10 bases separating them. The CDR3 sequence is 14 residues long.

The chain combines TRBV9 with TRBJ1-1; D gene uncertain. The ends were cut back, 6 bases at V and 1 base at J, with 10 bases in the middle. The CDR3 has 13 residues. The germline CDR1 and CDR2 sequences are SGDLS and YYNGEE. In DNA, the CDR3 is TGTGCCAGCACCCCCAGTACGAACACTGAAGCTTTCTTT. This sequence encodes CASTPSTNTEAFF.